This T cell receptor (beta chain) is drawn from a study of human T cells and chemical hapten exposure. The overall study: Upper back patch tests used 0.01% DPC, scored after 6 days. Per-sample variation in TCR yield stemmed mainly from small pooled library volume differences. Findings and limits, study-wide: Following DPC sensitization, TCRs present above 1 in 1000 frequency showed no change.

This clonotype was detected only a few times. Its antigen is unknown. Specified time point: pre-sensitization, week 0. Sample treatment: therapeutic diphenylcyclopropenone sensitization with weekly scalp DPC. Germline assignment: CDR1 LGHNT and CDR2 FRNRAP. CDR3 length: 14 amino acids. V dropped 5 bases and J dropped 12 bases, with 22 bases sitting between them. MiXCR, applied by TCRdb to the RACE reads, yields one record per CDR3 protein. The sample has some 250,000 distinct CDR3 sequences; approximately 8% are singletons. The chain is built from TRBV12-5 and TRBJ1-1; D may be TRBD1 (5 bases). The specimen comprised whole blood, sampled in connection with sensitization to the hapten diphenylcyclopropenone (DPC). The receptor was isolated from a man younger than 35 with alopecia areata. Some clones in this sample may be carry-over from other donors' samples. Here the CDR3 reads CASGPGLETAKTFF. The DNA for the CDR3 is TGTGCTAGTGGTCCTGGCCTTGAGACAGCGAAAACTTTCTTT.